The source of this T cell receptor beta chain is a study of siplizumab effects on memory and regulatory T cells. Whole-study findings and limits: Controls showed an average of about 27% Treg-derived mappable alloreactive CD4+ clones, while siplizumab showed approximately 69%.

Germline assignment: CDR1 SEHNR and CDR2 FQNEAQ (reference sequence). J lost 7 bases, V lost 5 bases, and 6 bases had no gene match. The CDR3 consists of 13 residues. With regard to this clone: The antigen remains unidentified.

Profiled with immunoSEQ multiplex PCR; TCRdb holds only in-frame clones, not every one. This sample yields approximately 94,000 clones, of which roughly 97% are seen a single time; 0.025% to 0.035% belongs to the top ten. The chain has TRBV7-9 and TRBJ2-7; 9 bases match TRBD2. This clonotype originated in a human donor in good health. Sequencing was done on a sample of naive CD4+ T cells sorted from blood. Here the CDR3 reads CASSLLAGSEQYF. Written as DNA, the CDR3 is TGTGCCAGCAGCCTTCTAGCGGGGAGTGAGCAGTACTTC.